The rows below give T cell receptor beta chains drawn from one sample of a study of blood T cell repertoires in COVID-19. Produced via immunoSEQ multiplex PCR; TCRdb's table is partial and in-frame only. The repertoire holds just under 75,000 clones, with over 80% as singletons. Sequenced: peripheral blood. These receptors came from a man older than 75 with active or convalescent COVID-19. CDR3s include the opening cysteine and the closing phenylalanine or tryptophan. The D gene is left open where the match is weak. Rows may omit the clone size; those that give it use once, few, many or a size class.

>TRBV6-5|-|TRBJ2-5|-
CASRLQETQYF
TGTGCCAGCAGACTCCAAGAGACCCAGTACTTC
>TRBV5-4|-|TRBJ2-6|-
CASSPRDRPSGANVLTF
TGTGCCAGCAGCCCCCGTGACAGACCCTCTGGGGCCAACGTCCTGACTTTC
>TRBV3-1/TRBV3-2|-|TRBJ2-5|-
CASSQVLRPSETQYF
TGTGCCAGCAGCCAAGTGCTGCGCCCAAGTGAGACCCAGTACTTC
>TRBV5-1|once|TRBJ1-3|-
CASGPGHTGNTIYF
TGCGCCAGCGGCCCGGGACACACTGGAAACACCATATATTTT
>TRBV7-2|-|TRBJ2-7|TRBD1
CASSKDRAPYDEQYF
TGTGCCAGCAGCAAGGACAGGGCCCCCTATGATGAGCAGTACTTC
>TRBV7-9|-|TRBJ1-4|-
CASSNTGVMGEKLFF
TGTGCCAGCAGCAATACCGGGGTTATGGGCGAAAAACTGTTTTTT
>TRBV7-2|-|TRBJ2-7|TRBD2
CASSLDRLAGGYEQYF
TGTGCCAGCAGCTTAGATCGACTAGCGGGAGGCTACGAGCAGTACTTC
>TRBV4-1|-|TRBJ1-2|-
CASSRRDGQRYGYTF
TGCGCCAGCAGCCGCCGTGATGGACAGCGCTATGGCTACACCTTC
>TRBV6-2/TRBV6-3|-|TRBJ2-1|-
CASSYSPGLYNEQFF
TGTGCCAGCAGTTATTCTCCAGGGTTATACAATGAGCAGTTCTTC
>TRBV28|-|TRBJ2-7|TRBD1
CASLKGGAGGTYEQYF
TGTGCCAGCTTGAAGGGTGGGGCAGGGGGAACCTACGAGCAGTACTTC
>TRBV19|few|TRBJ1-4|-
CASSDGQALNEKLFF
TGTGCCAGTAGTGATGGGCAGGCCCTTAATGAAAAACTGTTTTTT
>TRBV5-4|-|TRBJ1-1|-
CASSLTLQNTEAFF
TGTGCCAGCAGCCTGACTTTACAGAACACTGAAGCTTTCTTT
>TRBV5-6|-|TRBJ2-7|TRBD1
CASSLEGRGKGEQYF
TGTGCCAGCAGCTTGGAGGGCAGGGGGAAAGGAGAGCAGTACTTC
>TRBV2|-|TRBJ2-5|TRBD1
CASRATGVGAETQYF
TGTGCCAGCAGAGCGACAGGGGTTGGGGCAGAGACCCAGTACTTC
>TRBV7-8|-|TRBJ1-1|-
CASSRRMNTEAFF
TGTGCCAGCAGCCGCAGGATGAACACTGAAGCTTTCTTT